This T cell receptor beta chain was captured by sequencing in a study of cytomegalovirus exposure and HLA in healthy donors. Study-wide findings and caveats: A later analysis associated some 18,000 TCR beta sequences with HLA alleles at a 0.05 false discovery rate. Within an earlier analysis, most TCR beta V segments proved productive either about 90% or about 30% of the time. Rarity marked most TCR sequences, yet some public TCRs occurred in many donors. A later analysis reportedly found fewer N-insertions in an Asian-associated ancestry cluster than the roughly 680-donor mean.

The PCR used 60 Vbeta and 13 Jbeta primers. Using immunoSEQ multiplex PCR, the repertoire was profiled, and TCRdb retains in-frame clones only, with some absent. This table has about 180,000 clones, 77% appearing once. As to this clone: Its antigen is not identified.

Material: PBMCs. The TCR comes from a man younger than 35 in good health and CMV-seronegative.

The CDR3 nucleotides read TGTGCTAGTGGTTTGGTATACGAAACTACCTACGAGCAGTACTTC. Its protein is CASGLVYETTYEQYF. The genes are TRBV12-5 and TRBJ2-7, with D hard to call. Trimming pared 0 bases from V and 2 bases from J, leaving 11 bases between. CDR1 LGHNT and CDR2 FRNRAP come from the germline V gene. This CDR3 has 15 residues.